The rows below give T cell receptor beta chains drawn from one sample of a study of T cell responses to AZD1222 COVID-19 vaccine. Assay used: immunoSEQ multiplex PCR; TCRdb lists only in-frame clones, some missing. The table lists more than 100,000 clones, 87% of them singletons, with under 1.5% in the top ten. The sequencing used peripheral blood, collected on day 0 of AZD1222 vaccination. Source of these receptors: an adult in good health. Each CDR3 is given with its conserved first and last residue. The D gene is left open where the match is weak. Only part of the rows carry a size: once, few, many, or a class if the clone is expanded.

clone_size: few
v_call: TRBV12-3/TRBV12-4
j_call: TRBJ2-6
d_call: -
cdr3_nt: TGTGCCAGCAGTTTACTAGGGGCCAACGTCCTGACTTTC
cdr3_aa: CASSLLGANVLTF

clone_size: -
v_call: TRBV12-2
j_call: TRBJ1-5
d_call: -
cdr3_nt: TGTGCAAGTCGCCGATCGTTGGCGTATCAGCCCCAGCATTTT
cdr3_aa: CASRRSLAYQPQHF

clone_size: -
v_call: TRBV27
j_call: TRBJ1-2
d_call: TRBD1
cdr3_nt: TGTGCCAGCAGTAGCACGGACAGGTATGGTGGCTACACCTTC
cdr3_aa: CASSSTDRYGGYTF

clone_size: -
v_call: TRBV27
j_call: TRBJ2-7
d_call: TRBD1
cdr3_nt: TGTGCCAGCAGTCCCCGGACAGGGCTCTCCCACGAGCAGTACTTC
cdr3_aa: CASSPRTGLSHEQYF

clone_size: -
v_call: TRBV10-1
j_call: TRBJ1-6
d_call: -
cdr3_nt: TGCGCCAGCAGTGAGGAATGGGGGAGCTCCTATAATTCACCCCTCCACTTT
cdr3_aa: CASSEEWGSSYNSPLHF

clone_size: once
v_call: TRBV4-2
j_call: TRBJ1-4
d_call: TRBD1
cdr3_nt: TGTGCCAGCAGCCAGGATGGGACAGGGGGGGGTGAAAAACTGTTTTTT
cdr3_aa: CASSQDGTGGGEKLFF

clone_size: -
v_call: TRBV5-1
j_call: TRBJ1-1
d_call: TRBD1
cdr3_nt: TGCGCCAGCAGAGTGACAGGGGGCTTGAATACTGAAGCTTTCTTT
cdr3_aa: CASRVTGGLNTEAFF

clone_size: -
v_call: TRBV5-4
j_call: TRBJ1-1
d_call: -
cdr3_nt: TGTGCCAGCAGCTTGCAGCTTCCGAACACTGAAGCTTTCTTT
cdr3_aa: CASSLQLPNTEAFF

clone_size: -
v_call: TRBV18
j_call: TRBJ1-5
d_call: -
cdr3_nt: TGTGCCAGCTCACCGGGCCTTAGCAATCAGCCCCAGCATTTT
cdr3_aa: CASSPGLSNQPQHF

clone_size: -
v_call: TRBV4-3
j_call: TRBJ1-1
d_call: -
cdr3_nt: TGCGCCAGCAGCCAAGTGTGGGTCGGGCCCACTGAAGCTTTCTTT
cdr3_aa: CASSQVWVGPTEAFF

clone_size: -
v_call: TRBV7-9
j_call: TRBJ1-1
d_call: -
cdr3_nt: TGTGCCAGCAGCTTCGCTGGGACCATAACCCTGAACACTGAAGCTTTCTTT
cdr3_aa: CASSFAGTITLNTEAFF